This T cell receptor (beta chain) came from a study of T cell responses to AZD1222 COVID-19 vaccine. Study results and caveats: Among spike-specific TCRs, nearly half reportedly target unmutated variant regions. Among those given AZD1222, only six were seropositive at baseline.

Points on this clone: Antigen: not known.

Sequenced by immunoSEQ multiplex PCR; TCRdb stores in-frame clones only, minus some. The sample has 140,000 to 150,000 clones, about 82% seen once; the top ten hold about 4.9%. The sequencing here drew on peripheral blood, taken 28 days after the second AZD1222 dose. This clonotype originated in an adult who received the AZD1222 COVID-19 vaccine.

In DNA form, the CDR3 reads TGTGCCAGCAGTTTATCAGGCTCGGGGAGGAGCAGCAATCAGCCCCAGCATTTT. This translates into CASSLSGSGRSSNQPQHF. The chain combines TRBV27 with TRBJ1-5; D unclear. Germline-derived CDR1 and CDR2 are MNHEY and SMNVEV (reference sequence). This CDR3 spans 18 amino acids. Trimming took 0 bases from V and 1 from J, leaving 16 bases between them.